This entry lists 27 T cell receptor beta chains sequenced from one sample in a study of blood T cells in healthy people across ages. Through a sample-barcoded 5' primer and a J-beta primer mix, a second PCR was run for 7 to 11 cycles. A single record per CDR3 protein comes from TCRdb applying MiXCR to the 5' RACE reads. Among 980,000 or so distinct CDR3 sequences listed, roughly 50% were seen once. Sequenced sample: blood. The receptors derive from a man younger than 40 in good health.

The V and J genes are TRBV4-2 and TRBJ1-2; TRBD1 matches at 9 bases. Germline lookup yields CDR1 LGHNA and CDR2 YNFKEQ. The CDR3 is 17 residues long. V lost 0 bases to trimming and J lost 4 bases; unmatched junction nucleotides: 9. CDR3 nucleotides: TGTGCCAGCAGCCAAGATATAACGGGACAGGGTGCCTATGGCTACACCTTC. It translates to CASSQDITGQGAYGYTF.

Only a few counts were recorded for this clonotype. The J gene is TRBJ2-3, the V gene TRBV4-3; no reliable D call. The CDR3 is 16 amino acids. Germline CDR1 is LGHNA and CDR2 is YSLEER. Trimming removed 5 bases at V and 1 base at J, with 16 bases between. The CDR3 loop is CASSDTTSGGTDTQYF. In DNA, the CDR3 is TGCGCCAGCAGCGATACCACGTCTGGGGGCACAGATACGCAGTATTTT.

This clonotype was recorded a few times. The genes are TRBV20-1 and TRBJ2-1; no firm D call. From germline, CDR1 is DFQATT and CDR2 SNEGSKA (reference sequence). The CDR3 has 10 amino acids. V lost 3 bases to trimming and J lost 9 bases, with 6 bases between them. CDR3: CSASQREQFF. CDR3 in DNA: TGCAGTGCTAGCCAGCGTGAGCAGTTCTTC.

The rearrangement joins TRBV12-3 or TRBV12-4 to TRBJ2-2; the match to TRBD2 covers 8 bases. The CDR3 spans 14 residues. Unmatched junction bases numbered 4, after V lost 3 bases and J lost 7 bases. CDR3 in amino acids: CASSFRGGIGELFF. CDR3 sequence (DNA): TGTGCCAGCAGTTTTCGGGGGGGCATCGGGGAGCTGTTTTTT.

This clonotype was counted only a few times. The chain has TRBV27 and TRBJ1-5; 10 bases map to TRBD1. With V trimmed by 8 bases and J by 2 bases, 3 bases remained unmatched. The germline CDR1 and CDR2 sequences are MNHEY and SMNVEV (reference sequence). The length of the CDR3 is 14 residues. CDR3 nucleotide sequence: TGTGCCAGCGCCGGGACAGGGGGCAATCAGCCCCAGCATTTT. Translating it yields CASAGTGGNQPQHF.

The CDR3 DNA reads TGTGCCAGCAGCGTAGGTCCAGGAAACACCGGGGAGCTGTTTTTT. Translation gives CASSVGPGNTGELFF. The chain joins TRBV9 to TRBJ2-2; D not certain. The CDR3 spans 15 residues. The germline gives CDR1 SGDLS, CDR2 YYNGEE. V lost 0 bases to trimming and J lost 2 bases, with 8 bases between them. Variable domain in full (rest from reference TRBV9 and TRBJ2-2): DSGVTQTPKHLITATGQRVTLRCSPRSGDLSVYWYQQSLDQGLQFLIQYYNGEERAKGNILERFSAQQFPDLHSELNLSSLELGDSALYFCASSVGPGNTGELFFGEGSRLTVL.

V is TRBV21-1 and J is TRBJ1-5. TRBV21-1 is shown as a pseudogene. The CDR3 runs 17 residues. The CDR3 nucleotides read TGTGCCAGCAGCAAAGCGCCGAAACCCTATAGCAATCAGCCCCAGCATTTT. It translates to CASSKAPKPYSNQPQHF.

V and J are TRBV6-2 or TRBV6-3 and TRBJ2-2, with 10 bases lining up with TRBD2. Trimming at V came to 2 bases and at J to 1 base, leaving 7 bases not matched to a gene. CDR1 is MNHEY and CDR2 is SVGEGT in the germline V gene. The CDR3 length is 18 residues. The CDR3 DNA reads TGTGCCAGCAGTTACCCCCTAGCGGGGGTCGTGAACACCGGGGAGCTGTTTTTT. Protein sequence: CASSYPLAGVVNTGELFF.

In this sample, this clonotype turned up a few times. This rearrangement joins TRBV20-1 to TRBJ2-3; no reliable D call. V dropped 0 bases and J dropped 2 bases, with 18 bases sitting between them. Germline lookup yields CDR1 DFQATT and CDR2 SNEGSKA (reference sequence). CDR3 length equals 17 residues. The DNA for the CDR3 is TGCAGTGCTAGAGATAAGGAGTCTAACCTACCCACAGATACGCAGTATTTT. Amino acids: CSARDKESNLPTDTQYF.

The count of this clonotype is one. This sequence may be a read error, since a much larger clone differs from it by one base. CDR3 DNA: TGCAGTGGACTAGGCCGGGGGGGCCGCAATGAGCAGTACTTC. The encoded protein is CSGLGRGGRNEQYF. The gene calls are TRBV20-1 and TRBJ2-5; TRBD2 matches 8 bases. CDR1 DFQATT and CDR2 SNEGSKA come from the germline V gene (reference sequence). The CDR3 is 14 amino acids. V was pared by 7 bases and J by 11 bases, with 18 bases of the junction left unmatched.

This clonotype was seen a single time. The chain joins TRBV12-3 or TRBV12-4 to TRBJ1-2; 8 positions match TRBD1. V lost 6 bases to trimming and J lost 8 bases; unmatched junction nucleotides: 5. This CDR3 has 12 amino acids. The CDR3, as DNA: TGTGCCAGCAGGGACAGGGTCGGGGGCTACACCTTC. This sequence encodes CASRDRVGGYTF.

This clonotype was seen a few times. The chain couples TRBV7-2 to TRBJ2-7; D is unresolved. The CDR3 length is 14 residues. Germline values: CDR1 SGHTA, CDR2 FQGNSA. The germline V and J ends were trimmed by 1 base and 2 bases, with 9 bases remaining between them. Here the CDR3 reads CASSLDAKPYEQYF. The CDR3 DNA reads TGTGCCAGCAGCTTAGATGCGAAACCCTACGAGCAGTACTTC.

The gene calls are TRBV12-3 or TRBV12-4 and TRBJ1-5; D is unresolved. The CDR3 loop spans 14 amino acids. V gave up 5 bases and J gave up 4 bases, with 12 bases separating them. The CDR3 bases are TGTGCCAGCAGTCCCGCAAGCAGGAATCAGCCCCAGCATTTT. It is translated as CASSPASRNQPQHF.

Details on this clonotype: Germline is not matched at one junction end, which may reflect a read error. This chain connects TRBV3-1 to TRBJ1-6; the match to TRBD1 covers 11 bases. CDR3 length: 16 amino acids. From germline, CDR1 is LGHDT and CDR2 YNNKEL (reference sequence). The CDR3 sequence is CASSPWTGGYNSPLHF. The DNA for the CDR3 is TGTGCCAGCAGCCCTTGGACAGGGGGCTATAATTCCCCCCTCCACTTT.

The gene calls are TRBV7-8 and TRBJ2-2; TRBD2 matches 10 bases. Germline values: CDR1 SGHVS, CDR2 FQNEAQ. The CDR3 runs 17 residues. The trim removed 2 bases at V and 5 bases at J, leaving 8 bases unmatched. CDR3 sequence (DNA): TGTGCCAGCAGCTTATTCGAGCGGGGGGGCAGAACCGGGGAGCTGTTTTTT. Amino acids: CASSLFERGGRTGELFF.

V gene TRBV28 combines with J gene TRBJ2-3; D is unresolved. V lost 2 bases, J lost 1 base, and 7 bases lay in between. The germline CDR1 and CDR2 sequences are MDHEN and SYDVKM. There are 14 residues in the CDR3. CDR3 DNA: TGTGCCAGCAGTTTAGTATGGGGCACAGATACGCAGTATTTT. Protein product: CASSLVWGTDTQYF.

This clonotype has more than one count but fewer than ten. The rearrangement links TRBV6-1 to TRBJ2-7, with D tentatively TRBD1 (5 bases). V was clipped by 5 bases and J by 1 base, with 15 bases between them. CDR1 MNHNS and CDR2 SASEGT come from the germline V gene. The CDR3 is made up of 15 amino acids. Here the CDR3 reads CASSISDKGSYEQYF. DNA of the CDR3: TGTGCCAGCAGTATTTCGGACAAGGGGTCCTACGAGCAGTACTTC.

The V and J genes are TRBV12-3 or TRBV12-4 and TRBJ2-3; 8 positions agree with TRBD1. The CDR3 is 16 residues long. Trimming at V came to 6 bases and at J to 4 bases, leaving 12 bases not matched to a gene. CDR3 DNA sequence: TGTGCCAGCAGCGATACAGGGGGGCAACACGCAGATACGCAGTATTTT. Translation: CASSDTGGQHADTQYF.

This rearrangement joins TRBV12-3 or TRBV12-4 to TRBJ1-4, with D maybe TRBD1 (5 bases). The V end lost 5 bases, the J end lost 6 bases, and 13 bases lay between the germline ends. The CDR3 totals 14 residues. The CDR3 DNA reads TGTGCCAGCAGTCTCGGGACCTGGGATGAAAAACTGTTTTTT. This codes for CASSLGTWDEKLFF.

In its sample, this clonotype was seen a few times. In DNA form, the CDR3 reads TGTGCCAGCAGCTCCGCATCCGTAGCGGGGGGGCGGCATGAGCAGTTCTTC. This translates into CASSSASVAGGRHEQFF. The chain combines TRBV11-3 with TRBJ2-1; 11 bases map to TRBD2. V shed 4 bases and J 8 bases; nucleotides not matched to a gene: 13. The CDR3 is made up of 17 amino acids. Germline lookup yields CDR1 SGHNT and CDR2 YENEEA.

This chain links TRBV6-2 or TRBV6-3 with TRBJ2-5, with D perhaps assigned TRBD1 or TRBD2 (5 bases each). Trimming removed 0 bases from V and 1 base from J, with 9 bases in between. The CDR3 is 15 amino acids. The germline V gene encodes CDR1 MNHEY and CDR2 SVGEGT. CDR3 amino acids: CASSYSGTTQETQYF. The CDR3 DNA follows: TGTGCCAGCAGTTACTCCGGGACCACCCAAGAGACCCAGTACTTC.

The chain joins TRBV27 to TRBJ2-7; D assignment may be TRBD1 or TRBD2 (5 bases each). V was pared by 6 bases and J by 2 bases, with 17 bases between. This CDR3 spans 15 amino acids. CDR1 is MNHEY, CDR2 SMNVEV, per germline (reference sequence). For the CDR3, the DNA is TGTGCCAGCAGCCACGGGGACGCCTGGACCTACGAGCAGTACTTC. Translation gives CASSHGDAWTYEQYF.

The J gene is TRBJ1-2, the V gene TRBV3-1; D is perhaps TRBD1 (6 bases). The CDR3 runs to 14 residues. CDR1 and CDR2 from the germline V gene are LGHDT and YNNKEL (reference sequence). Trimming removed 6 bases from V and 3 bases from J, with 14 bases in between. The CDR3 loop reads CASRPQGFDYGYTF. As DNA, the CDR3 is TGTGCCAGCAGACCACAGGGTTTTGACTATGGCTACACCTTC.

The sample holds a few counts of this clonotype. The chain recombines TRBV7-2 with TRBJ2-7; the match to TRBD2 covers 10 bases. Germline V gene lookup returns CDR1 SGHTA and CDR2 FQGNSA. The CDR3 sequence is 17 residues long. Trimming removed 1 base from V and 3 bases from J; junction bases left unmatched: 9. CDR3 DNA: TGTGCCAGCAGCTTAGGGACTAGCGGCTCTAGTTTCTACGAGCAGTACTTC. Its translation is CASSLGTSGSSFYEQYF.

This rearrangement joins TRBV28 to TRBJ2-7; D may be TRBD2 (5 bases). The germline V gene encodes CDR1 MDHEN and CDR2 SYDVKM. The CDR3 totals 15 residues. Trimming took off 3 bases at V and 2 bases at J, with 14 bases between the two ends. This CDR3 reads CASSLGRQNTYEQYF. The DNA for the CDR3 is TGTGCCAGCAGTTTGGGGAGACAAAACACCTACGAGCAGTACTTC.

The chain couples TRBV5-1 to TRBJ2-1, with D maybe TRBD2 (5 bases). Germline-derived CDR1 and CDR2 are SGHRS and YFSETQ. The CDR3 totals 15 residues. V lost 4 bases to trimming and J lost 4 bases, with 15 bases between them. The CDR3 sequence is CASSVPGSTYNEQFF. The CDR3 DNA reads TGCGCCAGCAGCGTGCCGGGATCGACGTACAATGAGCAGTTCTTC.

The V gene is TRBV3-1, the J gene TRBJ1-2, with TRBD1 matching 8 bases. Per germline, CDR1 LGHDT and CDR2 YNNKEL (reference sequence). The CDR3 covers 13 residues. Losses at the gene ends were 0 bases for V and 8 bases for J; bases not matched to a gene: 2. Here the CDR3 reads CASSQDTGGGYTF. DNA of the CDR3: TGTGCCAGCAGCCAAGATACAGGGGGAGGCTACACCTTC. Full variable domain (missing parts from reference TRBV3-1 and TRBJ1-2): DTAVSQTPKYLVTQMGNDKSIKCEQNLGHDTMYWYKQDSKKFLKIMFSYNNKELIINETVPNRFSPKSPDKAHLNLHINSLELGDSAVYFCASSQDTGGGYTFGSGTRLTVV.